This T cell receptor beta chain was identified in a study of shared clonotypes between healthy human individuals. Overall study: Researchers drew samples from two women and a few men aged 18 to 49. CD8 memory received one plate per donor, CD8 naive two, CD4 memory three and CD4 naive three.

The ends lost 1 base at V and 1 base at J; junction bases unmatched: 7. The length of the CDR3 is 17 residues. CDR1 and CDR2 from the germline V gene are SEHNR and FQNEAQ (reference sequence). Positive CCR7 selection of CD45RO-negative cells yielded the naive CD8 cells, and terminally differentiated effector memory CD45RA+ cells were excluded. A deep-level run was used for the assay. Sorted-subset replicate PCRs used about 190 ng of genomic DNA. This amount corresponded to about 30,000 T cell genomes. Assay: immunoSEQ multiplex PCR; the TCRdb copy retains only in-frame clones and omits some. The repertoire holds about 580,000 clones, with roughly 98% as singletons.

This sequence joins TRBV7-9 and TRBJ1-1; 9 bases are a match to TRBD1. Sequencing was carried out using naive CD8+ T cells sorted from blood. The receptor's source is a man aged 25 to 40 in good health. CDR3 protein: CASSLGGQGIGNTEAFF. DNA of the CDR3: TGTGCCAGCAGCTTAGGTGGACAGGGGATCGGGAACACTGAAGCTTTCTTT.